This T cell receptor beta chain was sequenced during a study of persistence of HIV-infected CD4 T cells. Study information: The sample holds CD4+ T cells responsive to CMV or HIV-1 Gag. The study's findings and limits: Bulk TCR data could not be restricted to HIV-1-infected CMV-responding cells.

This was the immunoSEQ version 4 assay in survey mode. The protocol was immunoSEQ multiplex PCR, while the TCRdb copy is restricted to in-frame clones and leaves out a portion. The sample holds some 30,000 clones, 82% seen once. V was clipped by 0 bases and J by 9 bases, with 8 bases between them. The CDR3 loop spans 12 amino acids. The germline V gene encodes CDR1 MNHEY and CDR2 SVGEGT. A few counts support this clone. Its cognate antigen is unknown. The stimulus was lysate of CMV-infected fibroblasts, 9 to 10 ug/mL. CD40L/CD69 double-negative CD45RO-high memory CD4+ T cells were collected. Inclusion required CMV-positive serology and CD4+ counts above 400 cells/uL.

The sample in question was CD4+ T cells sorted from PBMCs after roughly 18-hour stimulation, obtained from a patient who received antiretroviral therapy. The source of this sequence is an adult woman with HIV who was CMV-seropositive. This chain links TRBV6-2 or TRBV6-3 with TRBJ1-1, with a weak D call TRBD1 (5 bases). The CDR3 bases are TGTGCCAGCAGTTACTCGGGGCCCAAAGCTTTCTTT. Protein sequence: CASSYSGPKAFF.